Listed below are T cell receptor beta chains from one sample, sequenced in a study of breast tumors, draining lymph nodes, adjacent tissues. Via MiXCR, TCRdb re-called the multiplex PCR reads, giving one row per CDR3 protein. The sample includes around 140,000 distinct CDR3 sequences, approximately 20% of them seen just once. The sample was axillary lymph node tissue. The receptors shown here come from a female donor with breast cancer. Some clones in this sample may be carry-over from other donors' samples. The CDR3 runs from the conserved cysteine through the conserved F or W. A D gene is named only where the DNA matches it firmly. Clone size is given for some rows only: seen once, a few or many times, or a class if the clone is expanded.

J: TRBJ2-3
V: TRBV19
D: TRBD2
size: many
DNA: TGTGCCAGTAGTATCGGCGGGAGTGGCCCAGATACGCAGTATTTT
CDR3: CASSIGGSGPDTQYF

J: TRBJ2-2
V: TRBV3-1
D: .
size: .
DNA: TGTGCCAGCAGCCAAGATTCGTGGGGGACCGGGGAGCTGTTTTTT
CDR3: CASSQDSWGTGELFF

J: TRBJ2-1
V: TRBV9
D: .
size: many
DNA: TGTGCCAGCAGCGCCGTCGGCGACTGGAGCTCCTACAATGAGCAGTTCTTC
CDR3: CASSAVGDWSSYNEQFF

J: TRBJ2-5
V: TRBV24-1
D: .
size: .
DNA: TGTGCCACCAGTGATTTGTCAGCGGGCCAAGAGACCCAGTACTTC
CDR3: CATSDLSAGQETQYF

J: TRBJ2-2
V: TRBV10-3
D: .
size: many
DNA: TGTGCCATCAGTGAGTCCCCGTACACTGGGGAGCTGTTTTTT
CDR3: CAISESPYTGELFF

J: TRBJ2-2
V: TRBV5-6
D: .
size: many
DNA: TGTGCCAGCAGCTTTACGGGGGGCGCTGGAGGCGGGGAGCTGTTTTTT
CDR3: CASSFTGGAGGGELFF

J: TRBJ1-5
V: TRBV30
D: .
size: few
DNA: TGTGCCTGGAGTAGGGGGATTAGCAATCAGCCCCAGCATTTT
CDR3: CAWSRGISNQPQHF

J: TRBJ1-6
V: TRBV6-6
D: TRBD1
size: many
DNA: TGTGCCAGCAGTTACGCAGGACAGGCTAATTCACCCCTCCACTTT
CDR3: CASSYAGQANSPLHF

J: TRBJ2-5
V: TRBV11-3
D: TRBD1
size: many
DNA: TGTGCCAGCAGCCGGACAGGGGAAGAGACCCAGTACTTC
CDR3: CASSRTGEETQYF

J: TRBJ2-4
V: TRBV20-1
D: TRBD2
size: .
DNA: TGCAGTGCTATTTCTAGCGGGAGAGGAAACATTCAGTACTTC
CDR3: CSAISSGRGNIQYF

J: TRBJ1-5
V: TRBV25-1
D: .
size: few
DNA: TGTGCCAGCAGGGGGACCGGCAATCAGCCCCAGCATTTT
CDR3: CASRGTGNQPQHF

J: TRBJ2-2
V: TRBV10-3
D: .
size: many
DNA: TGTGCCATCAGTGACCATAAGACGGTGAACACCGGGGAGCTGTTTTTT
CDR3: CAISDHKTVNTGELFF

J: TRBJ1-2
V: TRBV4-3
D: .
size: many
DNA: TGCGCCAGCAGCCAACGAATTGGACAGAACTATGGCTACACCTTC
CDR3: CASSQRIGQNYGYTF

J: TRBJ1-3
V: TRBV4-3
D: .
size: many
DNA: TGCGCCAGCAGCCAAGATCCGGGGACTGGAAACACCATATATTTT
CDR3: CASSQDPGTGNTIYF

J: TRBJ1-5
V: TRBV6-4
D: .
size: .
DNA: TGTGCCAGCACCCAGGGTTTTCAGCCCCAGCATTTT
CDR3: CASTQGFQPQHF

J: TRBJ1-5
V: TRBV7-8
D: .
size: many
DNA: TGTGCCAGCAGCTTAGGCGCGACCAATCAGCCCCAGCATTTT
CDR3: CASSLGATNQPQHF

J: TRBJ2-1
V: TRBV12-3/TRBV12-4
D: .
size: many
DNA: TGTGCCAGCAGTTTTGATACCAATGAGCAGTTCTTC
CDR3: CASSFDTNEQFF

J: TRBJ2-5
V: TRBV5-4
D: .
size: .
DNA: TGTGCCAGCAGCTTTACCGAGCAGACCCAGTACTTC
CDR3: CASSFTEQTQYF

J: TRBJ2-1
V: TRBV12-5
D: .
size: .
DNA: TGTGCTGGTGGTCTACTTCATGAGCAGTTCTTC
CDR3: CAGGLLHEQFF

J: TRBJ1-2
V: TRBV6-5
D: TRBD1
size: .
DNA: TGTGCCAGCAGTCCGGACAGGGAATTTGACTATGGCTACACCTTC
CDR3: CASSPDREFDYGYTF

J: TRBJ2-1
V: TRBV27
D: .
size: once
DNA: TGTGCCAGCAGTTTGTCTTTAGGCAGGGGGGTGTACAGTGAGCAGTTCTTC
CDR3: CASSLSLGRGVYSEQFF

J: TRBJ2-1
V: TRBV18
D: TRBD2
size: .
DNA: TGTGCCAGCTCACCATATCGCGGGACTAGCGGTGACAATGAGCAGTTCTTC
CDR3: CASSPYRGTSGDNEQFF

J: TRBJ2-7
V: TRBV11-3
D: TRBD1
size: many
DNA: TGTGCCAGCAGTTATGGGGACAGGCTGTCTGAGCAGTACTTC
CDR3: CASSYGDRLSEQYF

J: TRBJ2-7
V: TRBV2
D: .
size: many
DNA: TGTGCCAGCAGTGTTCAGGTCTACGAGCAGTACTTC
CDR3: CASSVQVYEQYF

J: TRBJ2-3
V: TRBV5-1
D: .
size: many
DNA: TGCGCCAGCAGCTGGACAGCCCGTGGCTATACGCAGTATTTT
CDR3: CASSWTARGYTQYF

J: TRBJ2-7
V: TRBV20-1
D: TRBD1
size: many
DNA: TGCAGTGCCTGGACAGGGGGCACCTACGAGCAGTACTTC
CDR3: CSAWTGGTYEQYF

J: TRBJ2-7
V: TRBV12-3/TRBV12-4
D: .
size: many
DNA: TGTGCCAGCAGTGAACAGGGTTACTACGAGCAGTACTTC
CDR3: CASSEQGYYEQYF

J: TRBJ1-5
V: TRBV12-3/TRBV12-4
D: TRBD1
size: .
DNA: TGTGCCAGCAGGATAGGGACAGACAATCAGCCCCAGCATTTT
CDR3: CASRIGTDNQPQHF

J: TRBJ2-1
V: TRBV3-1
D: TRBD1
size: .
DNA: TGTGCCAGCAGCCAAGATCCGGACAGGGGGCGGGCGGGCAATGAGCAGTTCTTC
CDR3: CASSQDPDRGRAGNEQFF

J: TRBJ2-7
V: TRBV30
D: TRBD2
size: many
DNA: TGTGCCTGGAGTGTAGCGGGAGCCTTCCCCTACGAGCAGTACTTC
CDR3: CAWSVAGAFPYEQYF

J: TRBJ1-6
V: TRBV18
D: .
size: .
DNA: TGTACCAGCTCACCAACGGTTTCGACAGTGGGGAATTCACCCCTCCACTTT
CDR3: CTSSPTVSTVGNSPLHF

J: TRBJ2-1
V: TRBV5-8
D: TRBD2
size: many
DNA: TGTGCCAGCAGCTTGAACGGGAGGGCCCATGAGCAGTTCTTC
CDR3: CASSLNGRAHEQFF

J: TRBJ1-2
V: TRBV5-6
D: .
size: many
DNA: TGTGCCAGCAGCTTGTCCAGATATGGCTACACCTTC
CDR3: CASSLSRYGYTF

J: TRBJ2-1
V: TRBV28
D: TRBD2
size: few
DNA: TGTGCCAGCAGTTTGAATAGCGGGAGGAATGAGCAGTTCTTC
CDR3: CASSLNSGRNEQFF

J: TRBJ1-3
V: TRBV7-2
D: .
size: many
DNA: TGTGCCAGCAGCTCGGGGCCTGCAAACACCATATATTTT
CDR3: CASSSGPANTIYF

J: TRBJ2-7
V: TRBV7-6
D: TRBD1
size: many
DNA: TGTGCCAGCAGCTTAGGGGGGACAGGGGTAGACGAGCAGTACTTC
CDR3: CASSLGGTGVDEQYF

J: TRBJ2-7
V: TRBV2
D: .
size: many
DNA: TGTGCCAGCAGTGTACAGGGCGTAACCTACGAGCAGTACTTC
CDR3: CASSVQGVTYEQYF

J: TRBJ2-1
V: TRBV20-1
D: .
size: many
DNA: TGCAGTGCTAGAGGGGGTTTACGGCGGGACTCCTACAATGAGCAGTTCTTC
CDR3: CSARGGLRRDSYNEQFF

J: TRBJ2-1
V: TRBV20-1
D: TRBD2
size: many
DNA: TGCAGTGCTAGGAGAGGGCTAGCGGGAGGATTCTCCTACAATGAGCAGTTCTTC
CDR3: CSARRGLAGGFSYNEQFF

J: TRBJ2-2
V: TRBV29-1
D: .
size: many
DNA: TGCAGCTCTTATAGCGGAGGGACCGGGGAGCTGTTTTTT
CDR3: CSSYSGGTGELFF

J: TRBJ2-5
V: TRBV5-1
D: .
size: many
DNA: TGCGCCAGCAGCGCGTCCCAAGAGACCCAGTACTTC
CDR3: CASSASQETQYF

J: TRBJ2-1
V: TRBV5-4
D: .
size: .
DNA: TGTGCCAGCAGCCCTGGGGGACCCCATTACGATGAGCAGTTCTTC
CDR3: CASSPGGPHYDEQFF

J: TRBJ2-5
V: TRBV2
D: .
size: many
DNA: TGTGCCAGCAGTGGACGATCCGGGAGCCAAGAGACCCAGTACTTC
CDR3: CASSGRSGSQETQYF

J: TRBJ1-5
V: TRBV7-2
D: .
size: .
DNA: TGTGCCAGCAGCCCGCGGACGGGATCAGGTCGGCCCCAGCATTTT
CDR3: CASSPRTGSGRPQHF

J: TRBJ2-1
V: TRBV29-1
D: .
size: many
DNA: TGCAGCGTTGTGAGAAATGAGCAGTTCTTC
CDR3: CSVVRNEQFF

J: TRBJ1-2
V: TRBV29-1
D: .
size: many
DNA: TGCAGCGTTGCAGGGGCTGGCGGTGGCTACACCTTC
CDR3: CSVAGAGGGYTF

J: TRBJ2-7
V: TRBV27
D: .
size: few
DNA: TGTGCCAGCAGTCGCCGGGCCACGCCTTACGGCGAGCAGTACTTC
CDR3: CASSRRATPYGEQYF

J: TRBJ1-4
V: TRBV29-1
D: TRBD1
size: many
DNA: TGCAGCGTGGGGGACAGCAGGGGTGAAAAACTGTTTTTT
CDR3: CSVGDSRGEKLFF

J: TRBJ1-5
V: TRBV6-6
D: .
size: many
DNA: TGTGCCAGCAGGACAGGACGCAATCAGCCCCAGCATTTT
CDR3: CASRTGRNQPQHF

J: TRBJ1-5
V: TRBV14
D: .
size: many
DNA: TGTGCCAGCAGCGGGGGGGGCCTAAATCAGCCCCAGCATTTT
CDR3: CASSGGGLNQPQHF

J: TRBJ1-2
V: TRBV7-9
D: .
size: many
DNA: TGTGCCAGCAGCCAGGGAAATAACTATGGCTACACCTTC
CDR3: CASSQGNNYGYTF

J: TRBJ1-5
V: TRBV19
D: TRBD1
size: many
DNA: TGTGCCAGTAAGGGTTCGGGACAGGGGGCTGATCAGCCCCAGCATTTT
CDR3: CASKGSGQGADQPQHF

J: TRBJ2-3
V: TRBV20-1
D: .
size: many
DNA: TGCAGTGCTAGACCAGGGACAGATACGCAGTATTTT
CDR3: CSARPGTDTQYF

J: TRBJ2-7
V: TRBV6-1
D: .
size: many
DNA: TGTGCCAGCAGTGAAATTAGGACTACATCCTACGAGCAGTACTTC
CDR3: CASSEIRTTSYEQYF

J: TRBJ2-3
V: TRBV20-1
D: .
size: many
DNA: TGCAGTGCTAGACGAGGGAGTGGGTCAGATACGCAGTATTTT
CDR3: CSARRGSGSDTQYF